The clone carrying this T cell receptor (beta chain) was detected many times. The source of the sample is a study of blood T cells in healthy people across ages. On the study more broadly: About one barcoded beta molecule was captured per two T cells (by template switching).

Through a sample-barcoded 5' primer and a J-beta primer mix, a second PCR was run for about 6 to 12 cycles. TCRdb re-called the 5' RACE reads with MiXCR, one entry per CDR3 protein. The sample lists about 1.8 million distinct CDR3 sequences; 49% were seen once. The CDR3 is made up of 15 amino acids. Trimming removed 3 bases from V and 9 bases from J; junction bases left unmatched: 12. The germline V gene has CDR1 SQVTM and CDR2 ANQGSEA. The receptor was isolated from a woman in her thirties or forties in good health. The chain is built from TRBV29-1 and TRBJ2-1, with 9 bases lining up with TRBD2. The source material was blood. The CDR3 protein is CSVDGTRGGAGEQFF. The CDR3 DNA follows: TGCAGCGTTGATGGGACCCGCGGGGGGGCCGGTGAGCAGTTCTTC.